A single sample gave rise to the 31 T cell receptor beta chains below, sequenced in a study of shared clonotypes between healthy human individuals. CD8 cells classed as naive were CD45RO-negative and positively selected for CCR7, excluding terminally differentiated effector memory CD45RA+ cells. Clones were sequenced by immunoSEQ multiplex PCR, and TCRdb holds only the in-frame ones, with some missing. Of some 2 million clones in the sample, 85% to 95% were seen once. Source material: naive CD8+ T cells sorted from blood. All receptors come from a man aged 18 to 29 in good health.

The chain has TRBV18 and TRBJ2-3; a weak D match, TRBD1 (5 bases). V was shortened by 1 base and J by 0 bases, with 11 bases between the two germline ends. Germline V CDR1 and CDR2: KGHSH, LQKENI. The CDR3 totals 16 residues. The CDR3 DNA follows: TGTGCCAGCTCACCACAAGGGGCTCATAGCACAGATACGCAGTATTTT. Translated, it gives CASSPQGAHSTDTQYF.

The chain has TRBV6-6 and TRBJ2-1; 8 nucleotides match TRBD2. Germline CDR1 MNHNY, CDR2 SVGAGI (reference sequence). The CDR3 extends over 13 amino acids. After removal of 3 bases from V and 8 bases from J, the junction contained 3 bases not matched to a gene. This CDR3 is CASSYPTSDEQFF. CDR3 coding DNA: TGTGCCAGCAGTTATCCGACTAGCGATGAGCAGTTCTTC.

The V call is TRBV30, the J call TRBJ2-7, with D uncertain. The CDR3 consists of 12 residues. The germline CDR1 and CDR2 sequences are GTSNPN and SVGIG (reference sequence). V was pared by 2 bases and J by 4 bases, with 9 bases between. In DNA form, the CDR3 reads TGTGCCTGGAGTAATAGTTCGTACGAGCAGTACTTC. It translates to CAWSNSSYEQYF.

V is TRBV15 and J is TRBJ2-3; TRBD2 matches 14 bases. CDR3 size: 15 residues. Germline CDR1 reads LNHNV; CDR2 reads YYDKDF (reference sequence). V lost 6 bases, J lost 7 bases, and 6 bases stayed unmatched. CDR3: CATSTGLAGVNTQYF. The CDR3 region has the DNA TGTGCCACCAGTACGGGACTAGCGGGAGTAAATACGCAGTATTTT.

This clone was detected only once. V is TRBV18 and J is TRBJ2-5; TRBD2 agrees at 9 bases. The V and J ends lost 3 bases and 2 bases, in that order; junction bases with no gene match: 4. CDR3 length: 15 residues. CDR1 is KGHSH and CDR2 is LQKENI in the germline V gene. The CDR3 loop is CASSPVAGAQETQYF. The CDR3 coding sequence is TGTGCCAGCTCACCGGTAGCGGGAGCGCAAGAGACCCAGTACTTC.

DNA of the CDR3: TGTGCCAGTAGCTCCCTGTGGGGGGTTGAAGACGCTTTCTTT. It encodes CASSSLWGVEDAFF. J is TRBJ1-1 and V is TRBV19; possible D gene TRBD1, 5 bases. V was clipped by 6 bases and J by 11 bases, with 22 bases between them. From germline, CDR1 is LNHDA and CDR2 SQIVND (reference sequence). This CDR3 region has 14 residues.

This clone was seen only once. The V call is TRBV30, the J call TRBJ2-7, with D possibly TRBD1 on 5 matching bases. Germline assignment: CDR1 GTSNPN and CDR2 SVGIG (reference sequence). V shed 1 base and J shed 3 bases, with 10 bases lying between them. The length of the CDR3 is 13 residues. CDR3 sequence (DNA): TGTGCCTGGAGTGCTAAGGGGATCTACGAGCAGTACTTC. Its translation is CAWSAKGIYEQYF. Variable domain in full (rest from reference TRBV30 and TRBJ2-7): SQTIHQWPATLVQPVGSPLSLECTVEGTSNPNLYWYRQAAGRGLQLLFYSVGIGQISSEVPQNLSASRPQDRQFILSSKKLLLSDSGFYLCAWSAKGIYEQYFGPGTRLTVT.

The V and J genes are TRBV27 and TRBJ2-7; 8 positions agree with TRBD1. This CDR3 has 16 amino acids. Looked up from germline, CDR1 is MNHEY and CDR2 is SMNVEV (reference sequence). Trimming took 0 bases from V and 1 from J; bases not matched to a gene: 5. The CDR3 nucleotides are TGTGCCAGCAGTTTATCACAGGGGGACCTATCCTACGAGCAGTACTTC. Its protein product is CASSLSQGDLSYEQYF.

The genes are TRBV28 and TRBJ2-6; D may be TRBD2 (6 bases). The germline gives CDR1 MDHEN, CDR2 SYDVKM. The CDR3 consists of 15 residues. V was pared by 3 bases and J by 2 bases, with 8 bases between. This CDR3 is CASSFAGPGANVLTF. DNA of the CDR3: TGTGCCAGCAGTTTTGCGGGGCCTGGGGCCAACGTCCTGACTTTC.

In regard to this clone: This specimen includes other DNA sequences encoding the same CDR3. The rearrangement uses TRBV13 and TRBJ2-5; D not resolved. The V and J ends lost 5 bases and 1 base respectively, with 8 bases between them. The germline CDR1 and CDR2 sequences are PRHDT and FYEKMQ (reference sequence). The CDR3 length is 13 residues. CDR3 loop: CASSLGPQETQYF. The CDR3 region has the DNA TGTGCCAGCAGCCTCGGGCCCCAAGAGACCCAGTACTTC. The whole variable domain, remainder taken from reference TRBV13 and TRBJ2-5, is AAGVIQSPRHLIKEKRETATLKCYPIPRHDTVYWYQQGPGQDPQFLISFYEKMQSDKGSIPDRFSAQQFSDYHSELNMSSLELGDSALYFCASSLGPQETQYFGPGTRLLVL.

Concerning this clone itself: This same CDR3 is encoded by further DNA sequences in the sample. The CDR3 DNA reads TGTGCCAGCAGTTACTCCGGGAGCGACTACGAGCAGTACTTC. This codes for CASSYSGSDYEQYF. This chain joins TRBV6-6 and TRBJ2-7, with a possible D match to TRBD2 (6 bases). There are 14 residues in the CDR3. Between the trimmed V and J ends, which lost 0 bases and 3 bases, there was a span of 9 bases. Germline assignment: CDR1 MNHNY and CDR2 SVGAGI (reference sequence).

A single count supports this clone. The CDR3 region has the DNA TGTGCCAGCAGCTTAGCCCACCACACAGATACGCAGTATTTT. Protein sequence: CASSLAHHTDTQYF. The V and J genes are TRBV13 and TRBJ2-3; D unclear. The CDR3 spans 14 residues. CDR1 and CDR2 (germline): PRHDT, FYEKMQ (reference sequence). V was trimmed by 1 base and J by 2 bases, leaving 7 bases between them.

This clone came up a few times. The genes are TRBV10-1 and TRBJ1-1; TRBD1 matches at 7 bases. Germline-derived CDR1 and CDR2 are WNHNN and SYGVQD (reference sequence). The CDR3 sequence is 16 residues long. The V segment lost 3 bases and the J segment 0 bases; nucleotides outside the gene matches: 7. Here the CDR3 reads CASSDRTGFMNTEAFF. The DNA of the CDR3 is TGCGCCAGCAGTGACCGGACAGGTTTCATGAACACTGAAGCTTTCTTT.

V is TRBV5-4 and J is TRBJ1-1; 9 bases line up with TRBD1. This CDR3 has 16 residues. CDR1 is SGHNT, CDR2 YYREEE, per germline (reference sequence). V gave up 3 bases and J gave up 0 bases; unmatched junction bases: 6. The CDR3: CASSWGTGSMNTEAFF. The DNA of the CDR3 is TGTGCCAGCAGCTGGGGGACAGGGAGCATGAACACTGAAGCTTTCTTT. Supplemented by reference TRBV5-4 and TRBJ1-1, the full variable domain reads ETGVTQSPTHLIKTRGQQVTLRCSSQSGHNTVSWYQQALGQGPQFIFQYYREEENGRGNFPPRFSGLQFPNYSSELNVNALELDDSALYLCASSWGTGSMNTEAFFGQGTRLTVV.

The chain combines TRBV13 with TRBJ1-1, with D unresolved. CDR1 is PRHDT and CDR2 is FYEKMQ in the germline V gene (reference sequence). With 4 bases removed from V and 1 base from J, the gap between germline ends came to 10 bases. The CDR3 is 14 amino acids. The DNA of the CDR3 is TGTGCCAGCAGCTCGATGGACTCGAACACTGAAGCTTTCTTT. Protein sequence: CASSSMDSNTEAFF.

This chain uses TRBV7-2 with TRBJ2-7, with 13 bases matching TRBD2. Trimming took 5 bases from V and 0 from J; bases not matched to a gene: 4. Germline assignment: CDR1 SGHTA and CDR2 FQGNSA. The CDR3 is 16 residues long. This chain's CDR3 is CASSRGLAGFSYEQYF. The CDR3 coding sequence is TGTGCCAGCAGCCGGGGACTAGCGGGGTTCTCCTACGAGCAGTACTTC.

V gene TRBV13 combines with J gene TRBJ2-3; TRBD2 matches at 9 bases. CDR3 length equals 16 residues. Trimming removed 1 base from V and 6 bases from J; junction bases left unmatched: 8. CDR1 PRHDT and CDR2 FYEKMQ come from the germline V gene (reference sequence). CDR3 sequence reads: CASSLEGGGATDTQYF. CDR3 nucleotide sequence: TGTGCCAGCAGCTTAGAAGGCGGGGGGGCAACTGATACGCAGTATTTT. The full variable domain, its missing parts supplied by reference TRBV13 and TRBJ2-3, is AAGVIQSPRHLIKEKRETATLKCYPIPRHDTVYWYQQGPGQDPQFLISFYEKMQSDKGSIPDRFSAQQFSDYHSELNMSSLELGDSALYFCASSLEGGGATDTQYFGPGTRLTVL.

The V gene is TRBV12-5, the J gene TRBJ1-5; D remains unclear. V was cut by 2 bases and J by 6 bases, with 11 bases left in between. The CDR3 contains 14 residues. From germline, CDR1 is LGHNT and CDR2 FRNRAP. The CDR3 region is CASGLMGSGQPQHF. The DNA for the CDR3 is TGTGCTAGTGGTTTGATGGGGTCCGGTCAGCCCCAGCATTTT. The whole variable domain, filled in from reference TRBV12-5 and TRBJ1-5, reads DARVTQTPRHKVTEMGQEVTMRCQPILGHNTVFWYRQTMMQGLELLAYFRNRAPLDDSGMPKDRFSAEMPDATLATLKIQPSEPRDSAVYFCASGLMGSGQPQHFGDGTRLSIL.

This clone was picked up one time. The chain couples TRBV7-8 to TRBJ2-6; 9 bases agree with TRBD1. The V gene's germline CDR1 is SGHVS and CDR2 FQNEAQ. Losses at the gene ends were 5 bases for V and 0 bases for J; bases not matched to a gene: 14. The CDR3 length is 20 residues. The chain's CDR3 is CASSPGQGKAFYSGANVLTF. CDR3 in DNA: TGTGCCAGCAGCCCGGGACAGGGCAAAGCTTTTTACTCTGGGGCCAACGTCCTGACTTTC.

The chain employs TRBV7-2 and TRBJ2-3; D is uncertain. Trimming pared 1 base from V and 2 bases from J, leaving 13 bases between. Per the germline V gene, CDR1 is SGHTA and CDR2 is FQGNSA. This CDR3 has 16 residues. The CDR3: CASSLGYSYFTDTQYF. The CDR3 DNA reads as TGTGCCAGCAGCTTAGGCTACTCTTACTTCACAGATACGCAGTATTTT. Combining the CDR3 with reference TRBV7-2 and TRBJ2-3 gives the whole variable domain GAGVSQSPSNKVTEKGKDVELRCDPISGHTALYWYRQSLGQGLEFLIYFQGNSAPDKSGLPSDRFSAERTGGSVSTLTIQRTQQEDSAVYLCASSLGYSYFTDTQYFGPGTRLTVL.

The chain is built from TRBV7-6 and TRBJ1-1; 8 nucleotides align to TRBD1. The CDR3 spans 13 residues. Per germline, CDR1 SGHVS and CDR2 FNYEAQ. The V and J ends lost 5 bases and 6 bases, in that order; junction bases with no gene match: 5. The CDR3: CASSLGQGSEAFF. CDR3 DNA: TGTGCCAGCAGCCTAGGACAGGGTTCTGAAGCTTTCTTT.

The J gene is TRBJ2-3, the V gene TRBV5-6; 12 nucleotides line up with TRBD2. The CDR3 is 15 residues long. Trimming cost V 4 bases and J 5 bases; bases outside gene matches: 5. Germline values: CDR1 SGHDT, CDR2 YYEEEE. The chain's CDR3 is CASSMTSGSLDTQYF. In DNA form, the CDR3 reads TGTGCCAGCAGCATGACTAGCGGGAGTTTAGATACGCAGTATTTT.

This chain's CDR3 is CASSPSQHSAYEQYF. CDR3 in DNA: TGTGCCAGCAGTCCATCGCAGCACTCCGCCTACGAGCAGTACTTC. The rearrangement uses TRBV13 and TRBJ2-7, with D unresolved. V was shortened by 6 bases and J by 2 bases, with 17 bases between the two germline ends. Per the germline V gene, CDR1 is PRHDT and CDR2 is FYEKMQ (reference sequence). The CDR3 spans 15 residues.

The chain uses TRBV19 and TRBJ1-3; TRBD1 might be the D (5 bases). CDR3 size: 14 residues. The ends were cut back, 8 bases at V and 0 bases at J, with 11 bases in the middle. Germline CDR1 and CDR2: LNHDA and SQIVND (reference sequence). Here the CDR3 reads CASGDASSGNTIYF. CDR3 sequence (DNA): TGTGCCAGTGGGGACGCAAGCTCTGGAAACACCATATATTTT.

This chain links TRBV30 with TRBJ2-7; D is undetermined. The CDR3 has 12 residues. V was clipped by 3 bases and J by 4 bases, with 10 bases between them. The germline V gene encodes CDR1 GTSNPN and CDR2 SVGIG (reference sequence). The CDR3 bases are TGTGCCTGGAGCGACCCCCAATACGAGCAGTACTTC. Its protein is CAWSDPQYEQYF.

The chain uses TRBV7-8 and TRBJ2-3; 9 bases fit TRBD2. Germline CDR1 SGHVS, CDR2 FQNEAQ. V shed 4 bases and J 4 bases; nucleotides not matched to a gene: 12. The CDR3 length is 17 residues. This chain's CDR3 is CASSSLLAGVVPDTQYF. CDR3 bases: TGTGCCAGCAGCTCCCTTTTAGCGGGAGTTGTGCCAGATACGCAGTATTTT.

CDR3 in DNA: TGTGCCAGCAGTGGGGGACGGGTCTCCTATAATTCACCCCTCCACTTT. This codes for CASSGGRVSYNSPLHF. This chain joins TRBV2 and TRBJ1-6, with D possibly TRBD1 on 5 matching bases. V lost 4 bases, J lost 0 bases, and 10 bases lay in between. Germline values: CDR1 SNHLY, CDR2 FYNNEI. CDR3 length equals 16 residues. The full variable domain, its missing parts supplied by reference TRBV2 and TRBJ1-6, is EPEVTQTPSHQVTQMGQEVILRCVPISNHLYFYWYRQILGQKVEFLVSFYNNEISEKSEIFDDQFSVERPDGSNFTLKIRSTKLEDSAMYFCASSGGRVSYNSPLHFGNGTRLTVT.

The J gene is TRBJ2-1, the V gene TRBV7-6, with D perhaps being TRBD1 or TRBD2 (6 bases each). This CDR3 comprises 15 residues. Germline V gives CDR1 SGHVS, CDR2 FNYEAQ. Trimming stripped 1 base from V and 4 bases from J, with 11 bases between. The CDR3 here is CASSLGGGTYNEQFF. In DNA, the CDR3 is TGTGCCAGCAGCTTAGGAGGGGGGACTTACAATGAGCAGTTCTTC. Full variable domain (missing parts from reference TRBV7-6 and TRBJ2-1): GAGVSQSPRYKVTKRGQDVALRCDPISGHVSLYWYRQALGQGPEFLTYFNYEAQQDKSGLPNDRFSAERPEGSISTLTIQRTEQRDSAMYRCASSLGGGTYNEQFFGPGTRLTVL.

The sample holds one count of this clone. The chain links TRBV6-1 to TRBJ2-6; D not resolved. The V end was cut by 8 bases, the J end by 9 bases, with 11 bases between. The CDR3 has 12 amino acids. Germline-derived CDR1 and CDR2 are MNHNS and SASEGT. CDR3 DNA sequence: TGTGCCAGCGAGGACGGGTTCAACGTCCTGACTTTC. This gives the protein CASEDGFNVLTF.

This chain connects TRBV25-1 to TRBJ1-2, with 9 bases aligning to TRBD1. The germline V gene encodes CDR1 MGHDK and CDR2 SYGVNS. The length of the CDR3 is 13 residues. V lost 6 bases to trimming and J lost 3 bases; unmatched junction nucleotides: 2. Written as DNA, the CDR3 is TGTGCCAGCAGCGGGACAGGGCACTATGGCTACACCTTC. Translating it yields CASSGTGHYGYTF.

V usage is TRBV27 and J usage is TRBJ2-7; D is ambiguous. Germline values: CDR1 MNHEY, CDR2 SMNVEV (reference sequence). Trimming shortened V by 4 bases and J by 4 bases, and 11 bases separated the two germline ends. This CDR3 spans 13 amino acids. CDR3 in DNA: TGTGCCAGCAGTTGGGAATTAGGATACGAGCAGTACTTC. It encodes CASSWELGYEQYF.